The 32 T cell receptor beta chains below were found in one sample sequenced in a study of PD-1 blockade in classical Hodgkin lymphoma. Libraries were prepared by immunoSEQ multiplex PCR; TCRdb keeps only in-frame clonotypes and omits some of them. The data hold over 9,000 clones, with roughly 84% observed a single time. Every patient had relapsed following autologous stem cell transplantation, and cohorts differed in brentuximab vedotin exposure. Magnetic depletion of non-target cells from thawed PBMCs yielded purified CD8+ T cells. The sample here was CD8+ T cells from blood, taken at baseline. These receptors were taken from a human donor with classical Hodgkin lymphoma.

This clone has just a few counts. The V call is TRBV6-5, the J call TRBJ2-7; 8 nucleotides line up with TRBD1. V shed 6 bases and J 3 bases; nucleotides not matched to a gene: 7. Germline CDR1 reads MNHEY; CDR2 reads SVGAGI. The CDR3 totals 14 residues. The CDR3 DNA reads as TGTGCCAGCAGCTTGACAGGGGTAAACTACGAGCAGTACTTC. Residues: CASSLTGVNYEQYF.

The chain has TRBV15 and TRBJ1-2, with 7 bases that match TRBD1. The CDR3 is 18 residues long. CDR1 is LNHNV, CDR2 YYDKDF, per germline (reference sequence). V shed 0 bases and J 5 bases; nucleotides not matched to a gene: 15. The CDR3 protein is CATSREMPRQGSGYGYTF. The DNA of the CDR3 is TGTGCCACCAGCAGAGAGATGCCTCGACAGGGATCGGGATATGGCTACACCTTC.

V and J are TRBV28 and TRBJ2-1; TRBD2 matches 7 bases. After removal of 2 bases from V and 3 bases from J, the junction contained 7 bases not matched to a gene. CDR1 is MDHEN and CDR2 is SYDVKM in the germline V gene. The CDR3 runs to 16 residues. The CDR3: CASSLGRERSYNEQFF. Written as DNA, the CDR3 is TGTGCCAGCAGTTTAGGGCGGGAGAGGAGCTACAATGAGCAGTTCTTC. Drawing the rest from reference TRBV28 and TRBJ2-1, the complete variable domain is DVKVTQSSRYLVKRTGEKVFLECVQDMDHENMFWYRQDPGLGLRLIYFSYDVKMKEKGDIPEGYSVSREKKERFSLILESASTNQTSMYLCASSLGRERSYNEQFFGPGTRLTVL.

CDR3 sequence (DNA): TGTGCCAGCAGTTTATCAATCGGGGGCAAAACAGGGGGCGTTTACTTC. Translation: CASSLSIGGKTGGVYF. The chain has TRBV27 and TRBJ2-7, with TRBD1 matching 9 bases. J gave up 13 bases and V 0 bases, and 16 bases lay outside the gene matches. Looked up from germline, CDR1 is MNHEY and CDR2 is SMNVEV (reference sequence). The CDR3 consists of 16 residues.

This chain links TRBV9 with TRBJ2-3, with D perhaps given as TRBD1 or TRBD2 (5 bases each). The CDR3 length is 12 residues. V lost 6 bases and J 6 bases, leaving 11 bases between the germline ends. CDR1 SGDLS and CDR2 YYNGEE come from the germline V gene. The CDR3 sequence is CASTEWGDTQYF. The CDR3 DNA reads TGTGCCAGCACCGAATGGGGGGATACGCAGTATTTT.

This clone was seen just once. The CDR3, as DNA: TGTGCCAGTAGTAAGGGGAGGGGGACTGAAGCTTTCTTT. This encodes CASSKGRGTEAFF. The chain employs TRBV19 and TRBJ1-1, with a weak D call TRBD1 (6 bases). There are 13 residues in the CDR3. Germline V gene data show CDR1 as LNHDA and CDR2 as SQIVND (reference sequence). V dropped 4 bases and J dropped 5 bases, with 11 bases sitting between them. The full variable domain, completed using reference TRBV19 and TRBJ1-1, is DGGITQSPKYLFRKEGQNVTLSCEQNLNHDAMYWYRQDPGQGLRLIYYSQIVNDFQKGDIAEGYSVSREKKESFPLTVTSAQKNPTAFYLCASSKGRGTEAFFGQGTRLTVV.

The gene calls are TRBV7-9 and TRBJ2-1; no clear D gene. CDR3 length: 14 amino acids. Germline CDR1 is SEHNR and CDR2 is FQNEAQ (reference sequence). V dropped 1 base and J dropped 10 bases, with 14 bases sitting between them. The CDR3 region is CASSLGLRPDEQFF. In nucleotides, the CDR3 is TGTGCCAGCAGCTTAGGTTTACGTCCGGACGAGCAGTTCTTC.

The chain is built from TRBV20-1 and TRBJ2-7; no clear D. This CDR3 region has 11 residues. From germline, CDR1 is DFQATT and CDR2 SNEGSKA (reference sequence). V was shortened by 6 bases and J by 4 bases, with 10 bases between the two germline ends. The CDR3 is CSALLLYEQYF. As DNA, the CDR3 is TGCAGTGCGTTGTTGTTGTACGAGCAGTACTTC.

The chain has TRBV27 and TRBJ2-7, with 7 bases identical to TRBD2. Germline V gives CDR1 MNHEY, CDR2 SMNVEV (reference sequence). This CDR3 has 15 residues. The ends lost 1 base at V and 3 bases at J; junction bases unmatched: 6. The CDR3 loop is CASSLWPTSSYEQYF. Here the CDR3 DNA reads TGTGCCAGCAGTTTATGGCCGACTAGCAGCTACGAGCAGTACTTC.

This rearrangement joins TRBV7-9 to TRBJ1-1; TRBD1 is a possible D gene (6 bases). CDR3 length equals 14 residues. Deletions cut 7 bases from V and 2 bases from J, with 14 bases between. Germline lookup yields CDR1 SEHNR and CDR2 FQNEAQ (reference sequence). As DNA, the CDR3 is TGTGCCAGCACACCTGGACAGTCAAACACTGAAGCTTTCTTT. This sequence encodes CASTPGQSNTEAFF.

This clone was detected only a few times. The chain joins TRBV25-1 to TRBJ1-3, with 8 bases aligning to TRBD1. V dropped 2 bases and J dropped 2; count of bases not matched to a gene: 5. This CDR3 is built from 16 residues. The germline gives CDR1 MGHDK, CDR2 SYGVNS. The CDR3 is CASSEQGQAPGNTIYF. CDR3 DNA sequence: TGTGCCAGCAGTGAACAGGGACAGGCCCCTGGAAACACCATATATTTT.

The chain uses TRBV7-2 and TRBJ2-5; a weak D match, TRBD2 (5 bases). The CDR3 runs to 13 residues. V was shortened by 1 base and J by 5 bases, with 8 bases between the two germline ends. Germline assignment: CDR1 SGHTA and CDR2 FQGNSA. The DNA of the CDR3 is TGTGCCAGCAGCTTAGTTTGGGAGGAGACCCAGTACTTC. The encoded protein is CASSLVWEETQYF.

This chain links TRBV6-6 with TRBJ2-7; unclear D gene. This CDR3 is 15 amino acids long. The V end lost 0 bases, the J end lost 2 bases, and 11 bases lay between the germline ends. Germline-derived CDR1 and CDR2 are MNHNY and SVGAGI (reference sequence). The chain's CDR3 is CASSYSPVDPYEQYF. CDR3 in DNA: TGTGCCAGCAGTTACTCTCCGGTAGACCCCTACGAGCAGTACTTC.

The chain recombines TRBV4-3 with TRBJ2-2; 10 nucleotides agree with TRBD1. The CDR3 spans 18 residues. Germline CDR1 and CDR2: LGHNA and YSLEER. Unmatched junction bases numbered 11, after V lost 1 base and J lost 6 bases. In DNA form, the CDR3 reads TGCGCCAGCAGCCAAGTCCATACGGGACAGGGGTATGCCGGGGAGCTGTTTTTT. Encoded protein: CASSQVHTGQGYAGELFF.

This chain's CDR3 is CASSLAWSGGNYGYTF. DNA for the CDR3: TGTGCCAGCAGCTTGGCCTGGTCGGGGGGGAACTATGGCTACACCTTC. The rearrangement uses TRBV5-5 and TRBJ1-2, with TRBD1 as a possible D gene (5 bases). This CDR3 has 16 amino acids. CDR1 SGHKS and CDR2 YYEKEE come from the germline V gene (reference sequence). The V and J ends lost 0 bases and 2 bases respectively, with 14 bases between them.

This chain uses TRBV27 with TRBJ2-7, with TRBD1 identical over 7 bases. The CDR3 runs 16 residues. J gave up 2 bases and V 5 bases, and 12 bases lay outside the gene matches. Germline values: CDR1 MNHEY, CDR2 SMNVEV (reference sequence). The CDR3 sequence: CASSQETGPSTYEQYF. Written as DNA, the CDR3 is TGTGCCAGCAGTCAAGAGACAGGGCCTTCTACCTACGAGCAGTACTTC.

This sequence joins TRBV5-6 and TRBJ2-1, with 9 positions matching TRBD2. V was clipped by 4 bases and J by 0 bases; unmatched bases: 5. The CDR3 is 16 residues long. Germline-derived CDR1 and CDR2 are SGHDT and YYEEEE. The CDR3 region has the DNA TGTGCCAGCAGCCTAGCGGGGCCCAACTCCTACAATGAGCAGTTCTTC. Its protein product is CASSLAGPNSYNEQFF.

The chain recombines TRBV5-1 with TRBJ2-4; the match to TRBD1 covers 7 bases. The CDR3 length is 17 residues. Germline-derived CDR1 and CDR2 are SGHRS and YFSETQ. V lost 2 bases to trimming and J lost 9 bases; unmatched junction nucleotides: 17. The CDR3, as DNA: TGCGCCAGCAGCTTAAGTTGGACAGGACAAAGGGGTGGCATTCAGTACTTC. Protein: CASSLSWTGQRGGIQYF.

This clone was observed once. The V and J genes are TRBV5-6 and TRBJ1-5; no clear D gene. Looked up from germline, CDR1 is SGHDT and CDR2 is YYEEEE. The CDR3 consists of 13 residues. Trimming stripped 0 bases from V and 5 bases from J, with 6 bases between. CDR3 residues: CASSLGGDQPQHF. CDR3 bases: TGTGCCAGCAGCTTGGGCGGAGATCAGCCCCAGCATTTT.

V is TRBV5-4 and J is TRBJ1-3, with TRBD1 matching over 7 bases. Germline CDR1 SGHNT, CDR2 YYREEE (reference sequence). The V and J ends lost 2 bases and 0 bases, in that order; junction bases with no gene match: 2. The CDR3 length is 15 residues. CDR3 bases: TGTGCCAGCAGCTTCCAGGGGGGCTCTGGAAACACCATATATTTT. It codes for CASSFQGGSGNTIYF.

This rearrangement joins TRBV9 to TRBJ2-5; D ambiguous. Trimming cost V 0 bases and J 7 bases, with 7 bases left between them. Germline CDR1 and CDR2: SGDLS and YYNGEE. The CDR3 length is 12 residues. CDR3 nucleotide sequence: TGTGCCAGCAGCGTAGCTACCGGGACCCAGTACTTC. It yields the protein CASSVATGTQYF.

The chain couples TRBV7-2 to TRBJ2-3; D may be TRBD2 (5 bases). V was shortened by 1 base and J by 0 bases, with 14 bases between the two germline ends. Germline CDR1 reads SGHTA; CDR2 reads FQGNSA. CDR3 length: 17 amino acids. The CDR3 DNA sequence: TGTGCCAGCAGCTTAGATGGGATAGGACTGAGCACAGATACGCAGTATTTT. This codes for CASSLDGIGLSTDTQYF. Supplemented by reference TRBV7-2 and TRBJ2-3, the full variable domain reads GAGVSQSPSNKVTEKGKDVELRCDPISGHTALYWYRQSLGQGLEFLIYFQGNSAPDKSGLPSDRFSAERTGGSVSTLTIQRTQQEDSAVYLCASSLDGIGLSTDTQYFGPGTRLTVL.

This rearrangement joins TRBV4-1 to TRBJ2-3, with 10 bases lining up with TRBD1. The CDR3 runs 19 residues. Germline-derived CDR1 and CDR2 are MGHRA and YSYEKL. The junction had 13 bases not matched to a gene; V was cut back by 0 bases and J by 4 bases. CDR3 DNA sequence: TGCGCCAGCAGCCAAGATTCAGCCGCCGGGACAGGGGTTGCAGATACGCAGTATTTT. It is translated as CASSQDSAAGTGVADTQYF.

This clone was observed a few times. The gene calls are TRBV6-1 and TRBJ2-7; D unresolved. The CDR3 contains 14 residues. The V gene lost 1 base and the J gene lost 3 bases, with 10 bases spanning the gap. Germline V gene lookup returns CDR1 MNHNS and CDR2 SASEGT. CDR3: CASSEVGSSYEQYF. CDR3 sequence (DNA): TGTGCCAGCAGTGAAGTCGGCAGCAGCTACGAGCAGTACTTC.

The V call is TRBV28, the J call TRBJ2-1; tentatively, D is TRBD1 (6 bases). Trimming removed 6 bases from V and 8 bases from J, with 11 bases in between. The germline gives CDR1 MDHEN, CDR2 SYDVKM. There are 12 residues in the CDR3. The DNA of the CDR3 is TGTGCCAGCAGGTCCCCAGGGGATGAGCAGTTCTTC. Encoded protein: CASRSPGDEQFF. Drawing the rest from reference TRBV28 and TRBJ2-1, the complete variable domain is DVKVTQSSRYLVKRTGEKVFLECVQDMDHENMFWYRQDPGLGLRLIYFSYDVKMKEKGDIPEGYSVSREKKERFSLILESASTNQTSMYLCASRSPGDEQFFGPGTRLTVL.

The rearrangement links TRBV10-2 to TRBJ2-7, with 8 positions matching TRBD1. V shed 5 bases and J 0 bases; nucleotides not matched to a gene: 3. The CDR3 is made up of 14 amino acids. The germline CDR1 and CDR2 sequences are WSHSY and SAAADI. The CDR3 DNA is TGCGCCAGCAGTTCGGACAGGGACTCCTACGAGCAGTACTTC. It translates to CASSSDRDSYEQYF.

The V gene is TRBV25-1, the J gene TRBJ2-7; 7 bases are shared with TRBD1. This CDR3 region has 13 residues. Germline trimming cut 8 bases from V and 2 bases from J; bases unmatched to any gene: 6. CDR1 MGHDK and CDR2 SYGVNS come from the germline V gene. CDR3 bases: TGTGCCAGCTTAGAGCAGGGGGCCTACGAGCAGTACTTC. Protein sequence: CASLEQGAYEQYF.

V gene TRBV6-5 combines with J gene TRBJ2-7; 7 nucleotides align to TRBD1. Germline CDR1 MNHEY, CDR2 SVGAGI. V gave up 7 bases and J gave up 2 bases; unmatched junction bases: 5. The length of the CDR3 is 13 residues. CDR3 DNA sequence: TGTGCCAGCATAGGGGACAGCACCTACGAGCAGTACTTC. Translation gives CASIGDSTYEQYF.

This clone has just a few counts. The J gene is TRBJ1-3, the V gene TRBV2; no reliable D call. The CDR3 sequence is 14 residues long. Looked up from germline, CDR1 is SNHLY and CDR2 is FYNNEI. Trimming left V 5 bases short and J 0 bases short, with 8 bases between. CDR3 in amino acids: CASSPDGSGNTIYF. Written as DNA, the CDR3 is TGTGCCAGCAGTCCCGATGGCTCTGGAAACACCATATATTTT.

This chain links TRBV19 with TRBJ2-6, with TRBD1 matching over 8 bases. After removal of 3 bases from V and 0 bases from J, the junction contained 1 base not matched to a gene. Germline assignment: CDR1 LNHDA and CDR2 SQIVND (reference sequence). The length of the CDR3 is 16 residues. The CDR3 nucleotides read TGTGCCAGTAGTATTACAGGGGGCTCTGGGGCCAACGTCCTGACTTTC. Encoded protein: CASSITGGSGANVLTF.

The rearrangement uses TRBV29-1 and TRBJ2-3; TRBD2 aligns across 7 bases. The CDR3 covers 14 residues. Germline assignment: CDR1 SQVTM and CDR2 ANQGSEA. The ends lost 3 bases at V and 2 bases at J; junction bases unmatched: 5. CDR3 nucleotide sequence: TGCAGCGTTGAGAGCGGGGCCCTCACAGATACGCAGTATTTT. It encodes CSVESGALTDTQYF.

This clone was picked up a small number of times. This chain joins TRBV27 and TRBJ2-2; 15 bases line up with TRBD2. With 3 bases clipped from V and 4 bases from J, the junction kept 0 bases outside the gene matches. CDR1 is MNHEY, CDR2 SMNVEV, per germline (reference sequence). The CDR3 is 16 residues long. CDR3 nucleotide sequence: TGTGCCAGCAGTTTGGGACTAGCGGGAGGCACCGGGGAGCTGTTTTTT. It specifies CASSLGLAGGTGELFF.